This is a list of T cell receptor beta chains from one sample in a study of T cells in Graves' hyperthyroidism and ophthalmopathy. TCRdb used MiXCR to reprocess the multiplex PCR reads, holding one entry per CDR3 protein. The sample has approximately 400,000 distinct CDR3 sequences, about 14% seen once. The sample consisted of blood. Receptors originate from a man aged 45-60 years with Graves' ophthalmopathy. CDR3s include the opening cysteine and the closing phenylalanine or tryptophan. The order of the fields is clone size, J gene, V gene, D gene, CDR3 DNA, CDR3 protein. The D gene is left open where the match is weak. Only part of the rows carry a size: once, few, many, or a class if the clone is expanded.

once	TRBJ2-7	TRBV9	TRBD1	TGTGCCAGCAGCGGGGAACAGGGGGCAGACGAGCAGTACTTC	CASSGEQGADEQYF
many	TRBJ1-1	TRBV11-3	NA	TGTGCCAGCAGCTCCGGGTTCAGCAAGTCGAACACTGAAGCTTTCTTT	CASSSGFSKSNTEAFF
many	TRBJ2-7	TRBV7-9	TRBD2	TGTGCCAGCAGCTTAGGCATGGGACTAGCCGGCGACGAGCAGTACTTC	CASSLGMGLAGDEQYF
many	TRBJ1-4	TRBV11-3	NA	TGTGCCAGCAGCTTAGATCCCAGCAAGAAACTGTTTTTT	CASSLDPSKKLFF
NA	TRBJ2-1	TRBV19	NA	TGTGCCAGTGTAGCGAAAGGGTACAATGAGCAGTTCTTC	CASVAKGYNEQFF
few	TRBJ2-3	TRBV5-1	NA	TGCGCCAGCAGCTTGGGAGATAGCACAGATACGCAGTATTTT	CASSLGDSTDTQYF
NA	TRBJ1-5	TRBV28	NA	TGTGCCAGCAGTTCTAGACAGACCAATCAGCCCCAGCATTTT	CASSSRQTNQPQHF
many	TRBJ2-5	TRBV20-1	NA	TGCAGTGCTAGACCGGGTGGAACAGAGACCCAGTACTTC	CSARPGGTETQYF
once	TRBJ1-4	TRBV5-4	NA	TGTGCCAGCAGCCTGGGACCCAGGTTGAAGGGGGATGAAAAACTGTTTTTT	CASSLGPRLKGDEKLFF
many	TRBJ2-1	TRBV7-2	TRBD2	TGTGCCAGCAGCGCCCGCCGGACTAGCGGGAGCAATGAGCAGTTCTTC	CASSARRTSGSNEQFF
NA	TRBJ2-3	TRBV9	TRBD2	TGTGCCAGCACCCTAGCGGTCGGTGATACGCAGTATTTT	CASTLAVGDTQYF
many	TRBJ1-1	TRBV6-1	NA	TGTGCCAGCATCTTGTCGGGGCGGGACACTGAAGCTTTCTTT	CASILSGRDTEAFF
many	TRBJ2-1	TRBV13	TRBD2	TGTGCCAGCAGCACCAGCGGGAGGGGAATGTACAATGAGCAGTTCTTC	CASSTSGRGMYNEQFF
NA	TRBJ1-2	TRBV6-6	NA	TGTGCCAGCAGTTACTCGCAGGGATGGGATGGCTACACCTTC	CASSYSQGWDGYTF
many	TRBJ2-7	TRBV11-3	TRBD1	TGTGCCAGCAGCCCGGGACAGACAAACGAGCAGTACTTC	CASSPGQTNEQYF
many	TRBJ2-3	TRBV20-1	TRBD2	TGCAGTGCTAGAGATGGGAAGCGGGAAAAAAAACGCATCACAGATACGCAGTATTTT	CSARDGKREKKRITDTQYF
many	TRBJ2-7	TRBV3-1	NA	TGTGCCAGCAGGTACCGGGACCACGAGCAGTACTTC	CASRYRDHEQYF
few	TRBJ1-4	TRBV20-1	NA	TGCAGCGGGGGACATCTCGAAAAACTGTTTTTT	CSGGHLEKLFF
many	TRBJ2-7	TRBV12-3/TRBV12-4	TRBD2	TGTGCCAGCAGCATCGGGACTAGCGTTGCCTACGAGCAGTACTTC	CASSIGTSVAYEQYF
few	TRBJ2-5	TRBV29-1	NA	TGCAGCTATACGCAAGACGAGACCCAGTACTTC	CSYTQDETQYF
many	TRBJ2-3	TRBV2	TRBD1	TGTGCCGGGACACGGGACAGGGGGATAGGCACAGATACGCAGTATTTT	CAGTRDRGIGTDTQYF
few	TRBJ2-7	TRBV10-1	NA	TGCGCCAGCAGACGGGACTACGAGCAGTACTTC	CASRRDYEQYF